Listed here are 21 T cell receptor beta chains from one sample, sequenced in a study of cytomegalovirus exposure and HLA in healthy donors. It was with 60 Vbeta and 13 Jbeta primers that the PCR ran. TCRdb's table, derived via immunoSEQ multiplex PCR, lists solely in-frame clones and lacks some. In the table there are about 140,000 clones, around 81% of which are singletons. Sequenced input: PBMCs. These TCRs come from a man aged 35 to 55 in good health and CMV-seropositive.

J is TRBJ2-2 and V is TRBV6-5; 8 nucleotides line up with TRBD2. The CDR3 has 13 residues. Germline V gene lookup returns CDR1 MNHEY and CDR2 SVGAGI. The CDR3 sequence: CAIGGANTGELFF. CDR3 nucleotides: TGTGCGATCGGGGGGGCGAACACCGGGGAGCTGTTTTTT.

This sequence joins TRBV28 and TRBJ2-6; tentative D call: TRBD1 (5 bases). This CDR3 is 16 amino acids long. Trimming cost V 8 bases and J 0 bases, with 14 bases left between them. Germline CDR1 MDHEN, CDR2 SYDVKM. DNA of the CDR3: TGTGCCAGCTTTGGACATGGGATCTCTGGGGCCAACGTCCTGACTTTC. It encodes CASFGHGISGANVLTF.

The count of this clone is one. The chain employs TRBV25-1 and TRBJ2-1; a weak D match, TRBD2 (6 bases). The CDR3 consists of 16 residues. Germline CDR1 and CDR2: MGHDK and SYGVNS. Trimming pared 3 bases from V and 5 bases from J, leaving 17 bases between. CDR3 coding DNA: TGTGCCAGCAGTGATTACAACGGGAGAATCAACAATGAGCAGTTCTTC. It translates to CASSDYNGRINNEQFF.

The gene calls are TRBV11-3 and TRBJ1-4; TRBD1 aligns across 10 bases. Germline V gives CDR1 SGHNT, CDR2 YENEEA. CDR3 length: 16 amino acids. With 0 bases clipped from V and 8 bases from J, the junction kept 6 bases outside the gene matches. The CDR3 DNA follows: TGTGCCAGCAGCTTAGATCTGGGACAGGGGTACGAAAAACTGTTTTTT. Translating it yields CASSLDLGQGYEKLFF.

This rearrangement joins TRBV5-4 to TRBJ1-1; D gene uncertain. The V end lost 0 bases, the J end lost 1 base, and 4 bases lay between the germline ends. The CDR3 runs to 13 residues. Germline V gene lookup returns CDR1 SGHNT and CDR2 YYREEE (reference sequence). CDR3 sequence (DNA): TGTGCCAGCAGCTTGGAAGCGAACACTGAAGCTTTCTTT. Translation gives CASSLEANTEAFF.

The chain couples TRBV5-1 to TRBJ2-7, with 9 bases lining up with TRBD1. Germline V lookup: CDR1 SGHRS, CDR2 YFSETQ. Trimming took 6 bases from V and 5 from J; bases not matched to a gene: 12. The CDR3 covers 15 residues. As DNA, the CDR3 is TGCGCCAGCACCACGACCGGGACAGGGCTCGACGAGCAGTACTTC. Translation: CASTTTGTGLDEQYF. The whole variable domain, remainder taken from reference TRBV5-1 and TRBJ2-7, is KAGVTQTPRYLIKTRGQQVTLSCSPISGHRSVSWYQQTPGQGLQFLFEYFSETQRNKGNFPGRFSGRQFSNSRSEMNVSTLELGDSALYLCASTTTGTGLDEQYFGPGTRLTVT.

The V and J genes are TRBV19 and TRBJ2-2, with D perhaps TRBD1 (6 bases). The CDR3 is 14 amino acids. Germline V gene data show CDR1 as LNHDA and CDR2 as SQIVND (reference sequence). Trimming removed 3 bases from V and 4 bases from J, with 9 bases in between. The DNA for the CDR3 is TGTGCCAGTAGTATCTGGACAGCCACCGGGGAGCTGTTTTTT. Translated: CASSIWTATGELFF. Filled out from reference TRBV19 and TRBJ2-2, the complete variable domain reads DGGITQSPKYLFRKEGQNVTLSCEQNLNHDAMYWYRQDPGQGLRLIYYSQIVNDFQKGDIAEGYSVSREKKESFPLTVTSAQKNPTAFYLCASSIWTATGELFFGEGSRLTVL.

CDR3 DNA sequence: TGTGCCAGCAGCCCGACAGGGGGTGGCATGAACACTGAAGCTTTCTTT. It is translated as CASSPTGGGMNTEAFF. V and J are TRBV9 and TRBJ1-1; the match to TRBD1 covers 9 bases. The CDR3 extends over 16 amino acids. Germline V CDR1 and CDR2: SGDLS, YYNGEE. After removal of 4 bases from V and 0 bases from J, the junction contained 7 bases not matched to a gene.

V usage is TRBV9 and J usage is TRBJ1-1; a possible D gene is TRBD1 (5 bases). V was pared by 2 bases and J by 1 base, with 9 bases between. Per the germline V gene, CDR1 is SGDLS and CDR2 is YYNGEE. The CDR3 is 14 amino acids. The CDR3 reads CASSVQGGNTEAFF. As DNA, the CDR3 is TGTGCCAGCAGCGTTCAGGGTGGGAACACTGAAGCTTTCTTT.

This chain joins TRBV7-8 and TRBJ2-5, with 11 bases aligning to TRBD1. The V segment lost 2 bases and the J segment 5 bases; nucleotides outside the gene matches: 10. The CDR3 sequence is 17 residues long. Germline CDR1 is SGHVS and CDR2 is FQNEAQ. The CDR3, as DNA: TGTGCCAGCAGCTTAAGCCCCCGGACAGGGGGCAGGGAGACCCAGTACTTC. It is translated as CASSLSPRTGGRETQYF.

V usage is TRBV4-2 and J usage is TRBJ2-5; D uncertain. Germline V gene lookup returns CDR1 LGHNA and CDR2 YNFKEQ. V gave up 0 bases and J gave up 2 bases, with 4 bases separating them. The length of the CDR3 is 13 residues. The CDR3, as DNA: TGTGCCAGCAGCCAAGATCAACAAGAGACCCAGTACTTC. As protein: CASSQDQQETQYF.

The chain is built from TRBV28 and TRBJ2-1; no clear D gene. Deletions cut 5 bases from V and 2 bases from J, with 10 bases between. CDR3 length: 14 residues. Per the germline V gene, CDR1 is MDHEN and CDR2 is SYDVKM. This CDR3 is CASSPRLPYNEQFF. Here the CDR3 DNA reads TGTGCCAGCAGTCCGAGGTTGCCCTACAATGAGCAGTTCTTC. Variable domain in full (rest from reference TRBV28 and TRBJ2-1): DVKVTQSSRYLVKRTGEKVFLECVQDMDHENMFWYRQDPGLGLRLIYFSYDVKMKEKGDIPEGYSVSREKKERFSLILESASTNQTSMYLCASSPRLPYNEQFFGPGTRLTVL.

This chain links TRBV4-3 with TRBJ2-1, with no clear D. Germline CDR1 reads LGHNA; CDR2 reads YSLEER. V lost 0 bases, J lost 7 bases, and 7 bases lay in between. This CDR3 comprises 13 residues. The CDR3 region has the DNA TGCGCCAGCAGCCAAGATATTGAGAATGAGCAGTTCTTC. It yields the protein CASSQDIENEQFF.

The CDR3 loop is CASSLDGQINQPQHF. The CDR3 DNA sequence: TGTGCCAGCAGCTTAGATGGACAGATAAACCAGCCCCAGCATTTT. The chain links TRBV7-9 to TRBJ1-5; tentatively, D is TRBD1 (6 bases). The CDR3 covers 15 residues. Germline loops: CDR1 SEHNR, CDR2 FQNEAQ (reference sequence). V lost 1 base and J lost 7, with 14 bases in between.

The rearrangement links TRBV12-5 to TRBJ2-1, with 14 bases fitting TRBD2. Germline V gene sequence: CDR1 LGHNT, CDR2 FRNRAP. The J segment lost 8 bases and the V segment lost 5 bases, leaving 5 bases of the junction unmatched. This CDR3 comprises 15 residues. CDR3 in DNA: TGTGCTAGTGGTCGCGGGACTAGCGGGAGTCATGAGCAGTTCTTC. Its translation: CASGRGTSGSHEQFF.

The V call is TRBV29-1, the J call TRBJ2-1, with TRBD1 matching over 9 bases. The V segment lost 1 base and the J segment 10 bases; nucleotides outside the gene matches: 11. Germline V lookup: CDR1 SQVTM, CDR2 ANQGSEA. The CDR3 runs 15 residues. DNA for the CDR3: TGCAGCGTTGAAGCGACCGGGACAGGGTATGGAGAGCAGTTCTTC. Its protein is CSVEATGTGYGEQFF.

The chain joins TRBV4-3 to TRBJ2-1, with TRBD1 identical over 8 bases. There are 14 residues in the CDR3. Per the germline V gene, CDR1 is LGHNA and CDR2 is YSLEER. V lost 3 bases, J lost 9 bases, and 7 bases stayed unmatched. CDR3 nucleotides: TGCGCCAGCAGCCAGTTACTAGACAGGGGTGAGCAGTTCTTC. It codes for CASSQLLDRGEQFF.

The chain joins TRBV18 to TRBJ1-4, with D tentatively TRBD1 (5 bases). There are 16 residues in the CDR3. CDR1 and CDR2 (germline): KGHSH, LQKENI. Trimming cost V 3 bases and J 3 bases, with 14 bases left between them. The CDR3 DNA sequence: TGTGCCAGCTCACCCCTCGGGGGGAGCCCTAATGAAAAACTGTTTTTT. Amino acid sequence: CASSPLGGSPNEKLFF.

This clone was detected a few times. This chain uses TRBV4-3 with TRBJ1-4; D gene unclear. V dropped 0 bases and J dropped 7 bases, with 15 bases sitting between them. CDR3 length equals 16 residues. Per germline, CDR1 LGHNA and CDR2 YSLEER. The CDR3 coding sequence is TGCGCCAGCAGCCAAGAGGGCAGGCCTACTGGTGAAAAACTGTTTTTT. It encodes CASSQEGRPTGEKLFF.

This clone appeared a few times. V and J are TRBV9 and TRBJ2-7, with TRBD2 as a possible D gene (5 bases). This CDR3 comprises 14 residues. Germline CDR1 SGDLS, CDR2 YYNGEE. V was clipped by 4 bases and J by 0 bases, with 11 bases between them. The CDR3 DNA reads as TGTGCCAGCAGCCCGCTGGGGAGCTCCTACGAGCAGTACTTC. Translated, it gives CASSPLGSSYEQYF.

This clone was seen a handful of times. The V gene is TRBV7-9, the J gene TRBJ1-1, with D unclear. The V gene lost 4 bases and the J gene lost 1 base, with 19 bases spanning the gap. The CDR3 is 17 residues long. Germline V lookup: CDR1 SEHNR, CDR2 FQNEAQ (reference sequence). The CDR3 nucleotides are TGTGCCAGCAGCTCCGTTCGGGAAAGAGGGTGGAACACTGAAGCTTTCTTT. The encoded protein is CASSSVRERGWNTEAFF. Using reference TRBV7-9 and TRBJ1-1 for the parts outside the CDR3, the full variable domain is DTGVSQNPRHKITKRGQNVTFRCDPISEHNRLYWYRQTLGQGPEFLTYFQNEAQLEKSRLLSDRFSAERPKGSFSTLEIQRTEQGDSAMYLCASSSVRERGWNTEAFFGQGTRLTVV.